Given below is one T cell receptor beta chain in context. Its antigen is unknown. A junction end diverges from the germline sequence, so it may reflect a read error. These data belong to a study of CD8+ T cells in alopecia areata (dated by TCRdb to about 2018). Broadly, across the study: Treated patients were enrolled in an open-label pilot trial of oral tofacitinib at 5 to 10 mg twice daily for moderate-to-severe alopecia areata. Patients received tofacitinib for 6 to 18 months and were then followed off drug for 6 months to check for delayed response and recurrence. In treated patients, disease severity was measured using the SALT score, which gives the percentage of scalp surface area affected. In both human patients and the C3H/HeJ mouse model, the study applied high-throughput TCRbeta sequencing to look at T cell clonal expansion in alopecia areata. On the human side, TCRbeta sequencing was run on scalp tissue and on sorted CD4+ and CD8+ peripheral blood T cells from healthy controls and from alopecia areata patients with either patchy or totalis/universalis disease. Patients on tofacitinib were biopsied at baseline and after 4 and 24 weeks of treatment, and several of the patients also had a later scalp biopsy. Clonality in the scalp was compared among normal scalp (n=4), patchy alopecia areata scalp (n=8), and alopecia totalis/universalis scalp (n=8). RNA came from the PAXgene miRNA kit for fixed scalp, the miRNeasy kit for PBMCs, and the RNeasy kit for mouse skin. immunoSEQ multiplex PCR using 35 Vbeta forward primers and 13 Jbeta reverse primers was used to amplify TCRbeta CDR3 regions. Overall study results and their limits: With tofacitinib, both scalp clonality and the number of expanded CD8+ clones among the top 100 scalp clones went down significantly. Compared with mice, TCR sequences shared between patients were less clear, possibly partly because of HLA diversity across the patient population. Many expanded lesional clones were found to persist in scalp and blood during tofacitinib treatment, and relapse after treatment cessation may be partly explained by this persistence. Because the treated cohort was small and had only one nonresponder, larger studies are needed to examine links between baseline CD8+ expansion and response. Unlike mouse skin, which is dominated by gammadelta T cells, normal human skin has resident alphabeta T cells that are also sequenced, and this complicates analysis of the scalp TCR repertoire. Lesional scalp, especially in alopecia totalis/universalis, showed higher clonality and more expanded CD8+ clones than normal scalp, suggesting antigenic drive.

Interpreted using the paper, the time point label stands for: 24 weeks on oral tofacitinib. This specimen's treatment or condition label, per the study, means: oral pan-JAK inhibitor, 5-10 mg twice daily. Lesional scalp punch biopsies and peripheral blood were collected from alopecia areata patients. PBMCs were isolated by density centrifugation and stained for CD3, CD4 and CD8, and CD4+ and CD8+ T cells were sorted on a FACSAria. The CDR3 numbers 12 residues from cysteine through phenylalanine. The DNA shown is the 36-base CDR3, in frame from base 1. CDR1 is given as SNHLY and CDR2 as FYNNEI, both from the germline V gene. To prepare the library, the immunoSEQ multiplex PCR assay was applied. RNA was extracted from all samples and reverse transcribed into cDNA as template for TCR sequencing. SuperScript III was used to make first-strand cDNA, primed with a 2:1 mix of oligo-dT and random hexamers. A synthetic immune receptor repertoire was used to measure amplification bias, and any remaining bias was corrected computationally. From the authors' description of their analysis: Raw reads were preprocessed to remove errors, and CDR3 was defined according to IMGT conventions as the region from the conserved cysteine to phenylalanine. Clonality was computed by normalizing Shannon entropy by log2 of the number of productive unique TCRs and subtracting the result from 1. CD4 or CD8 identity of scalp clones was inferred by cross-referencing scalp TCRbeta sequences with sorted blood CD4 and CD8 repertoires. TCRdb limited this immuneACCESS table to in-frame rearrangements with V and J called. A share of clones is missing; checked studies link under half to unresolved V genes, and the rest is unexplained. From that table come the V and J calls and clone size; the DNA was used to work out D and trimming. In this sample the table shows around 190,000 clones, about three fifths of which occur a single time. In total, the top ten clones hold 0.95% to 1.1% of the sample.

Rearrangement joined TRBV2 to TRBJ2-1; the D gene lacks a confident call. Sequences were derived from CD4+ T cells sorted from blood, sampled at week 24, from a patient treated with tofacitinib. The clonotype originates from a human donor with alopecia areata. The DNA sequence reads TGTGCCAGCAGTGAAGCTAAGACAATTTCGCTCTTC. This yields the protein CASSEAKTISLF.